This TCR beta chain was retrieved from a study of shared clonotypes between healthy human individuals. As for the study in general: Aged between 18 and 49, the donors were a couple of women and three men. The study, taken as a whole, reports: It was observed that 5% to 6.5% of naive CD4 clonotypes were shared across several donors.

Per the original methods: ImmunoSEQ supplied junction-only sequences lacking quality scores, so filtering was different. Assay used: immunoSEQ multiplex PCR; TCRdb lists only in-frame clones, some missing. V and J calls plus clone size are reproduced from that table; the DNA served to infer D and trimming. The sample lists about 2.1 million clones, about 94% seen once, with roughly 1.7% in the top ten. This CDR3 has 15 amino acids. From germline, CDR1 is LGHNA and CDR2 YSLEER. J lost 7 bases, V lost 4 bases, and 10 bases had no gene match. Notes on this clone: Its antigen is not identified.

Terminally differentiated effector memory CD45RA+ cells were excluded by CCR7 positive selection of CD45RO-negative cells. The specimen was naive CD8+ T cells from PBMCs. V usage is TRBV4-3 and J usage is TRBJ2-1; 7 bases line up with TRBD2. The origin of this receptor is a man aged 18 to 30 in good health. Some clones in this sample may be carry-over from other donors' samples. This chain's CDR3 is CASSRTGGGWNEQFF. The CDR3 nucleotides read TGCGCCAGCAGCCGGACGGGAGGAGGGTGGAATGAGCAGTTCTTC.